The 2 T cell receptor beta chains in this list originate from one sample, sequenced in a study of blood T cells in healthy people across ages. A second 7 to 11 cycle PCR used barcoded and J-beta primers. TCRdb reprocessed the 5' RACE reads via MiXCR and lists one record per CDR3 protein. The table lists about 400,000 distinct CDR3 sequences, approximately 51% of them singletons. The sequencing sample was made of blood. Every receptor here comes from a man aged 55 to 70 in good health.

This clonotype was counted ten times or more. The J gene is TRBJ1-2, the V gene TRBV5-1, with 7 bases matching TRBD1. Germline V lookup: CDR1 SGHRS, CDR2 YFSETQ. With V trimmed by 0 bases and J by 6 bases, 11 bases remained unmatched. The CDR3 has 16 amino acids. This CDR3 reads CASSLDGVGTADGYTF. DNA for the CDR3: TGCGCCAGCAGCTTGGATGGAGTAGGGACAGCCGATGGCTACACCTTC.

This chain uses TRBV20-1 with TRBJ2-7, with TRBD2 matching over 13 bases. TRBJ2-5 matches the DNA end more closely, so the J call is doubtful. The germline gives CDR1 DFQATT, CDR2 SNEGSKA (reference sequence). The CDR3 length is 16 residues. CDR3 sequence reads: CSAPRLAGGWEETQYF. The CDR3 DNA follows: TGCAGTGCGCCCAGACTAGCGGGGGGATGGGAGGAGACCCAGTACTTC.